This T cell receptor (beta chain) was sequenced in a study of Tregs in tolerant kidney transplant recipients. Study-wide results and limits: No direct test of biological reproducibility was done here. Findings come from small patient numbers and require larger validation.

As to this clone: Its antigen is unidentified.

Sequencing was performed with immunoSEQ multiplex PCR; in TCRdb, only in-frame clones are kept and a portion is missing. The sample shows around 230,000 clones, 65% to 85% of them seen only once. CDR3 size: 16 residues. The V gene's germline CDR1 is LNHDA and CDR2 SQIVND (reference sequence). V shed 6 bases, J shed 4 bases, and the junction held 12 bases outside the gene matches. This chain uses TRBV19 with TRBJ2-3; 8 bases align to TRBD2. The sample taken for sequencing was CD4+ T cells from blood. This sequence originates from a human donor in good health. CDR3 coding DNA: TGTGCCAGTAGCACGTCGGGGAGCGGGAGACCAGATACGCAGTATTTT. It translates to CASSTSGSGRPDTQYF.